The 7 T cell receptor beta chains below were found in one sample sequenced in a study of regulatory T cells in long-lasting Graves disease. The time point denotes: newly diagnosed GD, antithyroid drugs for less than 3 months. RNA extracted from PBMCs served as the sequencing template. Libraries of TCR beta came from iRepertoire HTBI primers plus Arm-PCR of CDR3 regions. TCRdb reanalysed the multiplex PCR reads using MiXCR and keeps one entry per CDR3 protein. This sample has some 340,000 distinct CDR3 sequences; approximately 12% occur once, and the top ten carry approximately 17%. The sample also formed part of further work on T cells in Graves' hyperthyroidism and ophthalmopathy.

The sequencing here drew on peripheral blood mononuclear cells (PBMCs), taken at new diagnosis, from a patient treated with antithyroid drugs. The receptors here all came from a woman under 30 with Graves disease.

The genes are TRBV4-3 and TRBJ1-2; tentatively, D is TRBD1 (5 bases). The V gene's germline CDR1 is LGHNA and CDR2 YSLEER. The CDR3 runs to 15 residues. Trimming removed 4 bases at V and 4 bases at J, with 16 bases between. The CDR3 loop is CASSRRQSGVYGYTF. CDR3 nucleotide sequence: TGCGCCAGCAGCCGTAGACAGAGCGGGGTCTATGGCTACACCTTC.

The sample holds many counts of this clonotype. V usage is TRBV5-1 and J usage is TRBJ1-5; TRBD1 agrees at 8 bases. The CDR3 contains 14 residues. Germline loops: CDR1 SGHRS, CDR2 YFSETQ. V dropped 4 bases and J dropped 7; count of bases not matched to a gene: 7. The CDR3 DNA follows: TGCGCCAGCAGCCTTGACAGGGGAGGGCAGCCCCAGCATTTT. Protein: CASSLDRGGQPQHF.

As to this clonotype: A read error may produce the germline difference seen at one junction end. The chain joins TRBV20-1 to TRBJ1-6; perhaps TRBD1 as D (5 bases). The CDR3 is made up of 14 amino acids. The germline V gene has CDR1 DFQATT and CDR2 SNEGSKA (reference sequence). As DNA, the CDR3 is TGCAGTGCTCTTCCCGGGACCGAGGATTCAGCCCTCCACTTT. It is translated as CSALPGTEDSALHF.

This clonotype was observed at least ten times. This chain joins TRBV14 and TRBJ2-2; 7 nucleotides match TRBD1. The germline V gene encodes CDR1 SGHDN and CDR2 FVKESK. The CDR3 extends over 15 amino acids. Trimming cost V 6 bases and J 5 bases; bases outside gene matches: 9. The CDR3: CASRQGPARTGELFF. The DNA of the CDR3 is TGTGCCAGCAGACAGGGGCCTGCCAGAACCGGGGAGCTGTTTTTT.

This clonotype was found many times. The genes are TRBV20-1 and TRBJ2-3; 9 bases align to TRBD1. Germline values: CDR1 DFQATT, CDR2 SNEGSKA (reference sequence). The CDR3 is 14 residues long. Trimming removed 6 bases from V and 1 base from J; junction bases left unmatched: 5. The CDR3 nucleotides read TGCAGTGCCTACCGGGACAGGGGCACAGATACGCAGTATTTT. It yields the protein CSAYRDRGTDTQYF.

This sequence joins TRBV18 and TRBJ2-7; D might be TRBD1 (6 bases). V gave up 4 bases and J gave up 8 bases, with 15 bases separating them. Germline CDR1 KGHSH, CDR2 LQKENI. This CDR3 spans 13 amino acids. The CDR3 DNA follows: TGTGCCAGCTCACTTTCGGGGACACAAAAGCAGTACGTC. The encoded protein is CASSLSGTQKQYV.

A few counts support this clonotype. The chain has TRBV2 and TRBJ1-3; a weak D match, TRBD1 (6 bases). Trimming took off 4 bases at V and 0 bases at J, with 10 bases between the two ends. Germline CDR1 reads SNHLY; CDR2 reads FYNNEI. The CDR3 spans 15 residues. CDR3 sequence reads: CASSADRSSGNTIYF. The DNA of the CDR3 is TGTGCCAGCAGTGCAGACAGGAGCTCTGGAAACACCATATATTTT.